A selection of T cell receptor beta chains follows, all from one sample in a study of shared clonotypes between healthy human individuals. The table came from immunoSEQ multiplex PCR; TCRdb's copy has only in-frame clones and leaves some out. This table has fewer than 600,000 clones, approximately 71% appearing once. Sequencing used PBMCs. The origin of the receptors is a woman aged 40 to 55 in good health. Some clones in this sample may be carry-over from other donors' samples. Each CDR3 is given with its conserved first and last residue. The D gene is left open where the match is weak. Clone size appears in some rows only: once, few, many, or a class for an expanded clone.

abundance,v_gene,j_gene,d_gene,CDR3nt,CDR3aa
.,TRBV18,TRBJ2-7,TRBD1,TGTGCCAGCTCACCGCCATCTATGGGACAGTCCTACGAGCAGTACTTC,CASSPPSMGQSYEQYF
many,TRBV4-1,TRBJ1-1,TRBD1,TGCGCCAGCAGCCAGGGACAGGGGGCGTTCACTGAAGCTTTCTTT,CASSQGQGAFTEAFF
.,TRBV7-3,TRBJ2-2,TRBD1,TGTGCCAGCAGCTTAAGGGGCAGGGGGCACACCGGGGAGCTGTTTTTT,CASSLRGRGHTGELFF
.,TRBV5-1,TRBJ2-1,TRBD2,TGCGCCAGCAGCGGGGGACTAGCGGGAATGGATGAGCAGTTCTTC,CASSGGLAGMDEQFF
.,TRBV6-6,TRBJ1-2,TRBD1,TGTGCCAGCAGAACCGGGACAGGGGGCGATAATGGCTACACCTTC,CASRTGTGGDNGYTF
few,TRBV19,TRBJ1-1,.,TGTGCCTCTCAAGGGGGTGGTTTTGCTGAAGCTTTCTTT,CASQGGGFAEAFF
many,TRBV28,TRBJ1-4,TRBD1,TGTGCCAGCAGTTTAGGGACAGGGGGCGAAAAACTGTTTTTT,CASSLGTGGEKLFF
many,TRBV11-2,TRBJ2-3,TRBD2,TGTGCCAGCAGTTACGGCGGGAGGGGCACAGATACGCAGTATTTT,CASSYGGRGTDTQYF
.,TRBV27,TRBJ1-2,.,TGTGCCAGCAGCCTCGGGGGGTTTCAAGGCTACACCTTC,CASSLGGFQGYTF
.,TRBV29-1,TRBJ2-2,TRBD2,TGCAGCGCGGGGACTAGCGGCACCGGGGAGCTGTTTTTT,CSAGTSGTGELFF
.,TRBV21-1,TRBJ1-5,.,TGTGCCAGCAGCAGCTTGGGGGATCAGCCCCAGCATTTT,CASSSLGDQPQHF